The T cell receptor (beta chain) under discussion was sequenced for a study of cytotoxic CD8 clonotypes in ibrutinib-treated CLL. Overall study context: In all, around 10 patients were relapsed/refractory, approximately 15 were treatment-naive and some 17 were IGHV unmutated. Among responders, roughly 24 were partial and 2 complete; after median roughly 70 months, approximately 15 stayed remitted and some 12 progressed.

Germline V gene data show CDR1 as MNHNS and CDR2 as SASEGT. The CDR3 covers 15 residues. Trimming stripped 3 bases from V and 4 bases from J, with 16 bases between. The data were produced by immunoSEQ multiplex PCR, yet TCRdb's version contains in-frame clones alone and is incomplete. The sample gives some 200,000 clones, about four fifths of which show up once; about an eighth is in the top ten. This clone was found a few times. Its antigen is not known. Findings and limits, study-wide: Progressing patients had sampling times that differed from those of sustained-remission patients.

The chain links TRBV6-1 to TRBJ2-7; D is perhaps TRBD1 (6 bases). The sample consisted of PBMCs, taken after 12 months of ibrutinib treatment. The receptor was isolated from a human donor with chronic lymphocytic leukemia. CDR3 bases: TGTGCCAGCAGTGATTCGGGGACACCAAGGTACGAGCAGTACTTC. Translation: CASSDSGTPRYEQYF.